The clone carrying this T cell receptor beta chain has only a few counts. The CDR3 has 16 amino acids. From germline, CDR1 is SGHRS and CDR2 YFSETQ. Trimming removed 3 bases from V and 5 bases from J; junction bases left unmatched: 13. These data are taken from a study of blood T cells in healthy people across ages. For the second PCR, which ran for roughly 6 to 12 cycles, a sample-barcoded 5' primer and a J-beta primer mix were used. TCRdb redid the calling of the 5' RACE reads with MiXCR, one entry per CDR3 protein. The table shows some 320,000 distinct CDR3 sequences, with around 29% occurring only once.

This TCR was recovered from a woman in her 70s in good health. V is TRBV5-1 and J is TRBJ1-1; the match to TRBD1 covers 7 bases. Sequences were obtained from blood. The CDR3 sequence is CASSSTGPAMVTEAFF. In DNA, the CDR3 is TGCGCCAGCAGCTCGACAGGGCCCGCTATGGTAACTGAAGCTTTCTTT.